Presented here are 5 T cell receptor beta chains from one specimen sequenced in a study of CD8 T cells in ankylosing spondylitis. TCRdb itself ran the 5' RACE reads through MiXCR, one entry per CDR3 protein. The sample contains under 400,000 distinct CDR3 sequences, approximately 10% of which appear only once. The sequencing sample was made of blood, either unsorted or a sorted T cell fraction (not recorded which). These receptors all come from a female donor with ankylosing spondylitis or in good health (not recorded which).

V is TRBV25-1 and J is TRBJ1-2; tentative D call: TRBD1 (6 bases). This CDR3 has 17 residues. Between the trimmed V and J ends, which lost 6 bases and 7 bases, there was a span of 27 bases. Germline V gene data show CDR1 as MGHDK and CDR2 as SYGVNS. CDR3 coding DNA: TGTGCCAGCAGCATTGGGGAGGCAGCGCCAGGGGTGGGTGGCTACACCTTC. Translating it yields CASSIGEAAPGVGGYTF.

J is TRBJ2-1 and V is TRBV2, with 9 positions matching TRBD1. The CDR3 has 15 amino acids. Germline V lookup: CDR1 SNHLY, CDR2 FYNNEI. J was trimmed by 8 bases and V by 5 bases; bases with no gene match: 10. The CDR3 sequence: CASSFDRGSVDEQFF. Written as DNA, the CDR3 is TGTGCCAGCAGTTTCGACAGGGGGTCTGTCGATGAGCAGTTCTTC. Supplemented by reference TRBV2 and TRBJ2-1, the full variable domain reads EPEVTQTPSHQVTQMGQEVILRCVPISNHLYFYWYRQILGQKVEFLVSFYNNEISEKSEIFDDQFSVERPDGSNFTLKIRSTKLEDSAMYFCASSFDRGSVDEQFFGPGTRLTVL.

The V gene is TRBV18, the J gene TRBJ2-1; the D gene is possibly TRBD1 (6 bases). Germline V gene data show CDR1 as KGHSH and CDR2 as LQKENI. This CDR3 is 16 amino acids long. Trimming shortened V by 0 bases and J by 3 bases, and 12 bases separated the two germline ends. The CDR3 loop is CASSPPLAQGYNEQFF. For the CDR3, the DNA is TGTGCCAGCTCACCACCCTTGGCACAGGGCTACAATGAGCAGTTCTTC.

This clonotype was found many times. The chain has TRBV28 and TRBJ2-5, with D uncertain. Germline V gene sequence: CDR1 MDHEN, CDR2 SYDVKM. The CDR3 has 13 amino acids. The V end was cut by 3 bases, the J end by 0 bases, with 5 bases between. The CDR3 is CASSFGYQETQYF. CDR3 DNA sequence: TGTGCCAGCAGTTTTGGGTACCAAGAGACCCAGTACTTC.

In regard to this clonotype: A much larger clone differs by one base, so this may be a read error. The DNA for the CDR3 is TGCGCCAGCAGCTTGGCCCGAGAAGAGCAGTGCTTC. The encoded protein is CASSLAREEQCF. V is TRBV5-1 and J is TRBJ2-7, with D unclear. This CDR3 comprises 12 residues. Per the germline V gene, CDR1 is SGHRS and CDR2 is YFSETQ.